This T cell receptor beta chain originates from a study of T cells expressing NK-cell markers. Notes on this clonotype: The antigen remains unidentified.

For each CDR3 protein, TCRdb gives one entry from its re-call of the 5' RACE reads, without DNA. This table holds about 260,000 distinct CDR3 sequences. The germline gives CDR1 MNHNS, CDR2 SASEGT. This CDR3 contains 15 residues. Points from the study as a whole: Similarly, these clonotypes led the CD3+CD56-NKG2C+ fraction as well in several donors.

The chain couples TRBV6-1 to TRBJ1-6; the TRBD1 assignment by TCRdb is unverifiable without DNA. The source is a woman aged 18 to 75 in good health. The sample taken for sequencing was blood T cells: a sorted CD56 or NKG2C T cell subset, CD4+ or CD8+ T cells, or bulk PBMC T cells (not recorded which). CDR3: CASNLLGTGDSPLHF.